Described below is a single T cell receptor (beta chain) sequence and its context. Its target is not known. Method: immunoSEQ multiplex PCR; TCRdb's copy keeps in-frame clones and lacks some. The sample carries 5,100 or so clones, less than 80% recorded once. The record originates from a study of coeliac disease. Across the study: Without high-resolution HLA typing, biased TRBV7-2 usage was queried.

This CDR3 spans 16 amino acids. Germline lookup yields CDR1 SNHLY and CDR2 FYNNEI. The ends lost 5 bases at V and 7 bases at J; junction bases unmatched: 7. Notes on the study in general: Only 1 of 6 controls, but 9 of 18 coeliac samples, showed published gliadin-specific TRB sequences. Largely private TRB repertoires meant most sequences were sample-unique. Lower clonality than controls marked TRB and TRG repertoires from active celiac intraepithelial and lamina propria samples.

The specimen sequenced was lymphocytes from the gut lamina propria. V is TRBV2 and J is TRBJ2-2; 13 nucleotides match TRBD2. The TCR sequence derives from a woman aged 35 to 49. CDR3 in amino acids: CASSRTSGSVIGELFF. CDR3 in DNA: TGTGCCAGCAGTCGGACTAGCGGGAGTGTTATCGGGGAGCTGTTTTTT.